This entry lists 2 T cell receptor beta chains sequenced from one sample in a study of control samples from healthy donors and cancer patients. Produced via immunoSEQ multiplex PCR; TCRdb's table is partial and in-frame only. The table shows 150,000 or so clones, with 93% occurring only once. Sequenced sample: blood. Receptor source: a man over 45 in good health.

The gene calls are TRBV10-3 and TRBJ1-4, with 8 bases fitting TRBD1. With V trimmed by 5 bases and J by 7 bases, 3 bases remained unmatched. The CDR3 spans 13 residues. Germline V CDR1 and CDR2: ENHRY, SYGVKD. The CDR3 nucleotides are TGTGCCATCAGTCCCGGGACAGGTGAAAAACTGTTTTTT. Translation: CAISPGTGEKLFF.

J is TRBJ2-3 and V is TRBV9; possible D gene TRBD2, 5 bases. V dropped 1 base and J dropped 0 bases, with 12 bases sitting between them. The CDR3 loop spans 16 amino acids. The germline gives CDR1 SGDLS, CDR2 YYNGEE. The CDR3 spells CASSVRADPSTDTQYF. The CDR3 DNA reads TGTGCCAGCAGCGTACGAGCGGACCCTAGCACAGATACGCAGTATTTT.